The 30 T cell receptor beta chains in this list originate from one sample, sequenced in a study of cytomegalovirus exposure and HLA in healthy donors. 60 Vbeta and 13 Jbeta primers were used in PCR. Sequenced by immunoSEQ multiplex PCR; TCRdb stores in-frame clones only, minus some. The sample consists of about 130,000 clones, 80% of them appearing once. Input material: PBMCs. All receptors derive from a man aged 30 to 45 in good health and CMV-seropositive.

Note on this clone: The junction and the germline gene differ at one end; a read error may be behind it. Other DNA sequences in the sample encode the same CDR3. The rearrangement joins TRBV30 to TRBJ1-1; possible D gene TRBD1, 6 bases. CDR3 size: 13 residues. Germline V CDR1 and CDR2: GTSNPN, SVGIG (reference sequence). The CDR3 DNA follows: TGTGCCTGGCAAAACGACCGGGACACTGAAGCTTTTTTT. This translates into CAWQNDRDTEAFF.

The rearrangement links TRBV10-2 to TRBJ1-1; 9 nucleotides agree with TRBD1. Trimming took 1 base from V and 1 from J; bases not matched to a gene: 4. Germline-derived CDR1 and CDR2 are WSHSY and SAAADI. The CDR3 covers 16 residues. The CDR3 DNA reads as TGCGCCAGCAGTGAGTTTGGACAGGGGAAGAACACTGAAGCTTTCTTT. Amino acid sequence: CASSEFGQGKNTEAFF.

The CDR3 is CASSLGLAGGQEQFF. The CDR3 coding sequence is TGCGCCAGCAGCTTGGGACTAGCGGGGGGGCAGGAGCAGTTCTTC. The rearrangement joins TRBV5-1 to TRBJ2-1; TRBD2 matches at 14 bases. CDR1 and CDR2 from the germline V gene are SGHRS and YFSETQ. This CDR3 has 15 residues. V was pared by 0 bases and J by 10 bases, with 3 bases of the junction left unmatched.

This clone was seen a handful of times. This chain connects TRBV7-9 to TRBJ1-3; D might be TRBD1 (6 bases). With 0 bases removed from V and 3 bases from J, the gap between germline ends came to 15 bases. Per the germline V gene, CDR1 is SEHNR and CDR2 is FQNEAQ (reference sequence). The CDR3 is 17 amino acids. CDR3 protein: CASSLASAGARGNTIYF. The CDR3 region has the DNA TGTGCCAGCAGCTTAGCTTCCGCAGGGGCTCGTGGAAACACCATATATTTT.

The J gene is TRBJ2-1, the V gene TRBV15; 8 nucleotides agree with TRBD2. CDR1 and CDR2 (germline): LNHNV, YYDKDF (reference sequence). This CDR3 contains 17 residues. The V and J ends lost 2 bases and 6 bases, in that order; junction bases with no gene match: 12. CDR3 DNA: TGTGCCACCAGCAGACCATATAGCGGGGCGGTGATCAATGAGCAGTTCTTC. It specifies CATSRPYSGAVINEQFF. The complete variable domain, with remaining parts taken from reference TRBV15 and TRBJ2-1, reads DAMVIQNPRYQVTQFGKPVTLSCSQTLNHNVMYWYQQKSSQAPKLLFHYYDKDFNNEADTPDNFQSRRPNTSFCFLDIRSPGLGDTAMYLCATSRPYSGAVINEQFFGPGTRLTVL.

This chain uses TRBV4-2 with TRBJ2-7; weak D call: TRBD2 (7 bases). V was cut by 4 bases and J by 5 bases, with 18 bases left in between. The CDR3 has 15 amino acids. The germline V gene encodes CDR1 LGHNA and CDR2 YNFKEQ. The CDR3 sequence is CASSPLVGGAHEQYF. The CDR3 region has the DNA TGTGCCAGCAGCCCCCTTGTTGGGGGGGCACACGAGCAGTACTTC.

The J gene is TRBJ2-5, the V gene TRBV19, with 7 bases fitting TRBD1. Germline trimming cut 5 bases from V and 4 bases from J; bases unmatched to any gene: 4. CDR1 and CDR2 (germline): LNHDA, SQIVND (reference sequence). The CDR3 is 13 residues long. The CDR3 DNA sequence: TGTGCCAGTAGTGACAGGGCGAGAGAGACCCAGTACTTC. Its translation: CASSDRARETQYF. Supplemented by reference TRBV19 and TRBJ2-5, the full variable domain reads DGGITQSPKYLFRKEGQNVTLSCEQNLNHDAMYWYRQDPGQGLRLIYYSQIVNDFQKGDIAEGYSVSREKKESFPLTVTSAQKNPTAFYLCASSDRARETQYFGPGTRLLVL.

The rearrangement joins TRBV10-3 to TRBJ1-1; 8 nucleotides match TRBD1. The germline V gene has CDR1 ENHRY and CDR2 SYGVKD. V lost 10 bases to trimming and J lost 4 bases; unmatched junction nucleotides: 8. CDR3 length: 13 residues. CDR3 coding DNA: TGTGCCACTACAGGGGGATGGGGCACTGAAGCTTTCTTT. Translation gives CATTGGWGTEAFF.

The chain combines TRBV5-1 with TRBJ2-5, with 8 bases matching TRBD2. The ends lost 4 bases at V and 0 bases at J; junction bases unmatched: 8. This CDR3 comprises 16 residues. The germline V gene has CDR1 SGHRS and CDR2 YFSETQ. The CDR3 nucleotides are TGCGCCAGCAGCCCTCGGACTAGCATGTACCAAGAGACCCAGTACTTC. Residues: CASSPRTSMYQETQYF.

J is TRBJ1-1 and V is TRBV27, with D possibly matching TRBD1 (5 bases). Germline V CDR1 and CDR2: MNHEY, SMNVEV (reference sequence). CDR3 size: 11 residues. V was pared by 6 bases and J by 7 bases, with 9 bases between. CDR3 protein: CASSHRLEAFF. The CDR3 DNA follows: TGTGCCAGCAGCCACAGGCTTGAAGCTTTCTTT.

The rearrangement joins TRBV7-9 to TRBJ1-1; TRBD1 is a possible D gene (5 bases). The CDR3 is made up of 15 amino acids. V lost 5 bases to trimming and J lost 4 bases, with 17 bases between them. Germline CDR1 SEHNR, CDR2 FQNEAQ (reference sequence). CDR3 loop: CASSPKSPRGTEAFF. As DNA, the CDR3 is TGTGCCAGCAGCCCAAAATCTCCAAGGGGCACTGAAGCTTTCTTT.

The genes are TRBV2 and TRBJ2-5; TRBD2 is a possible D gene (5 bases). V was cut by 0 bases and J by 3 bases, with 11 bases left in between. Per the germline V gene, CDR1 is SNHLY and CDR2 is FYNNEI. This CDR3 comprises 15 residues. The CDR3 loop is CASSEAPLAEETQYF. CDR3 coding DNA: TGTGCCAGCAGTGAAGCGCCCCTAGCCGAAGAGACCCAGTACTTC.

This rearrangement joins TRBV9 to TRBJ1-3, with TRBD1 matching 9 bases. There are 18 residues in the CDR3. From germline, CDR1 is SGDLS and CDR2 YYNGEE. Losses at the gene ends were 7 bases for V and 0 bases for J; bases not matched to a gene: 14. CDR3 in amino acids: CASRGSGTGSFSGNTIYF. The CDR3 region has the DNA TGTGCCAGCCGAGGGTCGGGGACAGGGTCCTTCTCTGGAAACACCATATATTTT. Variable domain in full (rest from reference TRBV9 and TRBJ1-3): DSGVTQTPKHLITATGQRVTLRCSPRSGDLSVYWYQQSLDQGLQFLIQYYNGEERAKGNILERFSAQQFPDLHSELNLSSLELGDSALYFCASRGSGTGSFSGNTIYFGEGSWLTVV.

This clone was seen a handful of times. V is TRBV4-2 and J is TRBJ2-3; 7 bases are shared with TRBD1. Germline V gives CDR1 LGHNA, CDR2 YNFKEQ. CDR3 length: 15 amino acids. Losses at the gene ends were 0 bases for V and 3 bases for J; bases not matched to a gene: 3. The CDR3 coding sequence is TGTGCCAGCAGCCAAGATAGGGGGCTAACAGATACGCAGTATTTT. Translation gives CASSQDRGLTDTQYF.

This clone has just one count. This chain connects TRBV19 to TRBJ1-2; 9 nucleotides align to TRBD1. This CDR3 contains 14 residues. J lost 7 bases, V lost 10 bases, and 13 bases had no gene match. The V gene's germline CDR1 is LNHDA and CDR2 SQIVND (reference sequence). The CDR3 sequence is CATKFGQGMGGYTF. The CDR3 DNA reads TGTGCCACCAAGTTTGGACAGGGGATGGGTGGCTACACCTTC.

This sequence joins TRBV7-3 and TRBJ1-5; D is unresolved. From germline, CDR1 is SGHTA and CDR2 FQGTGA. This CDR3 spans 13 amino acids. Trimming took off 4 bases at V and 0 bases at J, with 4 bases between the two ends. The CDR3 region is CASSSYSNQPQHF. The CDR3 nucleotides are TGTGCCAGCAGCTCCTATAGCAATCAGCCCCAGCATTTT.

V usage is TRBV28 and J usage is TRBJ2-7, with 7 nucleotides matching TRBD1. The CDR3 runs to 14 residues. After removal of 8 bases from V and 2 bases from J, the junction contained 9 bases not matched to a gene. The germline V gene encodes CDR1 MDHEN and CDR2 SYDVKM. This CDR3 is CASALGTVTYEQYF. DNA for the CDR3: TGTGCCAGCGCTCTCGGGACAGTAACCTACGAGCAGTACTTC.

The rearrangement uses TRBV7-9 and TRBJ2-5, with D possibly TRBD2 on 5 matching bases. The V end lost 6 bases, the J end lost 0 bases, and 17 bases lay between the germline ends. Germline-derived CDR1 and CDR2 are SEHNR and FQNEAQ (reference sequence). This CDR3 region has 16 residues. The CDR3 nucleotides read TGTGCCAGCAGTTACGGGGTCCAGGCTCACCAAGAGACCCAGTACTTC. Protein product: CASSYGVQAHQETQYF.

This chain joins TRBV9 and TRBJ2-1; 8 bases agree with TRBD2. Germline assignment: CDR1 SGDLS and CDR2 YYNGEE. The V gene end was trimmed by 5 bases and the J gene end by 7 bases; junction bases not matched to a gene: 5. The CDR3 has 13 amino acids. The CDR3 sequence: CASRRGARNEQFF. In DNA, the CDR3 is TGTGCCAGCAGGCGGGGGGCCAGGAATGAGCAGTTCTTC.

CDR3 protein: CASVQTGGREQYF. The CDR3 nucleotides read TGTGCCAGTGTCCAGACCGGGGGACGCGAGCAGTACTTC. The chain links TRBV6-1 to TRBJ2-5; a weak D match, TRBD2 (6 bases). Judging by the DNA end, TRBJ2-7 fits better; the J call may be wrong. The CDR3 runs to 13 residues. The germline CDR1 and CDR2 sequences are MNHNS and SASEGT.

This clone was seen only once. This sequence joins TRBV28 and TRBJ1-1, with 10 bases aligning to TRBD1. The ends lost 3 bases at V and 5 bases at J; junction bases unmatched: 6. This CDR3 is built from 15 residues. CDR1 is MDHEN and CDR2 is SYDVKM in the germline V gene. CDR3 sequence (DNA): TGTGCCAGCAGTTTGACAGGGGGCGCGGGTACTGAAGCTTTCTTT. Translating gives CASSLTGGAGTEAFF.

The chain recombines TRBV29-1 with TRBJ2-3; TRBD2 is a possible D gene (5 bases). Germline assignment: CDR1 SQVTM and CDR2 ANQGSEA. The CDR3 is made up of 15 amino acids. In DNA form, the CDR3 reads TGCAGTGGCCTAAGGGTGGGGAGTCACACAGATACGCAGTATTTT. It is translated as CSGLRVGSHTDTQYF.

The V and J genes are TRBV12-5 and TRBJ1-5; 9 bases are shared with TRBD1. The ends lost 3 bases at V and 7 bases at J; junction bases unmatched: 7. This CDR3 has 15 amino acids. The germline CDR1 and CDR2 sequences are LGHNT and FRNRAP. The CDR3: CASGLYGTGYQPQHF. For the CDR3, the DNA is TGTGCTAGTGGTTTATACGGGACAGGGTACCAGCCCCAGCATTTT.

V gene TRBV10-1 combines with J gene TRBJ2-2; D call uncertain. Germline V gene sequence: CDR1 WNHNN, CDR2 SYGVQD (reference sequence). This CDR3 is built from 12 residues. The V and J ends lost 5 bases and 8 bases respectively, with 9 bases between them. The CDR3 loop reads CASSPVAGELFF. The CDR3 DNA reads as TGCGCCAGCAGTCCCGTTGCGGGGGAGCTGTTTTTT.

This rearrangement joins TRBV6-1 to TRBJ1-1, with a weak D call TRBD1 (5 bases). Deletions cut 6 bases from V and 6 bases from J, with 14 bases between. The CDR3 is 13 residues long. The germline V gene encodes CDR1 MNHNS and CDR2 SASEGT. CDR3 bases: TGTGCCAGCAGCGTTAAGGGGATTTCTGAAGCTTTCTTT. Protein product: CASSVKGISEAFF.

This chain connects TRBV19 to TRBJ1-5; no firm D call. Per the germline V gene, CDR1 is LNHDA and CDR2 is SQIVND (reference sequence). The CDR3 spans 17 residues. V lost 6 bases, J lost 4 bases, and 22 bases lay in between. This CDR3 reads CASSPGVKGRKNQPQHF. The CDR3, as DNA: TGTGCCAGTAGCCCCGGGGTGAAGGGAAGGAAAAATCAGCCCCAGCATTTT.

The chain carries TRBV10-3 and TRBJ2-7; tentatively, D is TRBD1 (7 bases). Between the trimmed V and J ends, which lost 0 bases and 2 bases, there was a span of 17 bases. Germline assignment: CDR1 ENHRY and CDR2 SYGVKD. The CDR3 has 17 residues. The CDR3 protein is CAISESMEGAGAYEQYF. As DNA, the CDR3 is TGTGCCATCAGTGAGTCTATGGAGGGGGCAGGAGCCTACGAGCAGTACTTC.

This chain joins TRBV14 and TRBJ2-1, with 11 positions matching TRBD2. This CDR3 region has 18 residues. Per the germline V gene, CDR1 is SGHDN and CDR2 is FVKESK. The V segment lost 0 bases and the J segment 4 bases; nucleotides outside the gene matches: 8. CDR3 sequence: CASSQDIVLAGGYNEQFF. Here the CDR3 DNA reads TGTGCCAGCAGCCAAGATATTGTCCTAGCGGGGGGTTACAATGAGCAGTTCTTC.

There are a few counts of this clone. The chain combines TRBV9 with TRBJ2-3, with D tentatively TRBD2 (5 bases). Per the germline V gene, CDR1 is SGDLS and CDR2 is YYNGEE. Deletions cut 0 bases from V and 4 bases from J, with 9 bases between. This CDR3 has 14 amino acids. CDR3 loop: CASSVGNGADTQYF. DNA of the CDR3: TGTGCCAGCAGCGTAGGGAACGGGGCAGATACGCAGTATTTT.

The V call is TRBV7-3, the J call TRBJ2-1; D is perhaps TRBD2 (5 bases). The CDR3 is 13 residues long. Germline loops: CDR1 SGHTA, CDR2 FQGTGA. Trimming took 5 bases from V and 11 from J, leaving 16 bases between them. The CDR3 spells CASSPTSAEKQFF. The CDR3 DNA reads TGTGCCAGCAGCCCCACCTCAGCGGAGAAGCAGTTCTTC.